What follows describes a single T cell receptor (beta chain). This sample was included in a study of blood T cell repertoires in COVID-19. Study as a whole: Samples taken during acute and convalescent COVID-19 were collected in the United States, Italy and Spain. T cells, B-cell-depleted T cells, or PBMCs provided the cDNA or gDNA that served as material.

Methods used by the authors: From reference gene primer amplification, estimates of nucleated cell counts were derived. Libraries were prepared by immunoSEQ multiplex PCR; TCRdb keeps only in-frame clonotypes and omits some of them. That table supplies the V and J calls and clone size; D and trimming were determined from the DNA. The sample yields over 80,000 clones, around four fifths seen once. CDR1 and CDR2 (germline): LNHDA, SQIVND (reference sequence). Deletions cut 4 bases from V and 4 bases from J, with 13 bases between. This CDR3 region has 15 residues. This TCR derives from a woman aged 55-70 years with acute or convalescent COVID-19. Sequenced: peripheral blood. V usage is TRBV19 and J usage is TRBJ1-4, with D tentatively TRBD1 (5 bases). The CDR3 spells CASSKPRQSNEKLFF. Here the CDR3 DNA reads TGTGCCAGTAGTAAGCCTCGACAGAGTAATGAAAAACTGTTTTTT.